What follows are 6 T cell receptor beta chains derived from one specimen sequenced in a study of human T cells and chemical hapten exposure. TCRdb re-analysed the RACE reads in MiXCR, keeping a single row per CDR3 protein. The data show under 450,000 distinct CDR3 sequences, with roughly 6.3% seen just once and approximately 5.4% held by the top ten. Stated time point: patch test 2, 6 weeks after DPC sensitization. Described treatment: therapeutic diphenylcyclopropenone sensitization with weekly scalp DPC. The sample in question was whole blood, obtained in connection with sensitization to the hapten diphenylcyclopropenone (DPC). The receptors were sampled from a woman between 18 and 30 years old with alopecia areata. Some clones in this sample may be carry-over from other donors' samples.

This clonotype was observed many times. This sequence joins TRBV7-9 and TRBJ1-1, with D unclear. The CDR3 is made up of 12 amino acids. Trimming took 4 bases from V and 3 from J, leaving 6 bases between them. Germline values: CDR1 SEHNR, CDR2 FQNEAQ (reference sequence). The CDR3 loop is CASSSTDTEAFF. The CDR3 nucleotides are TGTGCCAGCAGCTCAACAGACACTGAAGCTTTCTTT.

This clonotype turned up a few times. J is TRBJ2-1 and V is TRBV5-1, with 14 bases fitting TRBD2. This CDR3 has 17 residues. The J segment lost 2 bases and the V segment lost 3 bases, leaving 4 bases of the junction unmatched. Looked up from germline, CDR1 is SGHRS and CDR2 is YFSETQ. CDR3 in DNA: TGCGCCAGCAGCTCCGGGACTAGCGGGGGCACCTACAATGAGCAGTTCTTC. As protein: CASSSGTSGGTYNEQFF. Based on the CDR3 plus reference TRBV5-1 and TRBJ2-1, the full variable domain is KAGVTQTPRYLIKTRGQQVTLSCSPISGHRSVSWYQQTPGQGLQFLFEYFSETQRNKGNFPGRFSGRQFSNSRSEMNVSTLELGDSALYLCASSSGTSGGTYNEQFFGPGTRLTVL.

This clonotype occurred many times. Sequence at one end of the junction differs from germline and may be a read error. The genes are TRBV5-1 and TRBJ2-7, with a possible D match to TRBD2 (6 bases). This CDR3 has 14 amino acids. CDR1 SGHRS and CDR2 YFSETQ come from the germline V gene. The CDR3 loop reads CASSPGTGSSEQYF. The CDR3 nucleotides read TGCGCCAGCAGCCCCGGGACTGGCTCCTCCGAGCAGTACTTC.

This clonotype was detected a few times. This chain uses TRBV7-2 with TRBJ2-3, with 10 bases lining up with TRBD2. CDR1 SGHTA and CDR2 FQGNSA come from the germline V gene. The junction had 14 bases not matched to a gene; V was cut back by 5 bases and J by 6 bases. The CDR3 has 17 amino acids. The CDR3 DNA reads TGTGCCAGCAGCCTAGGTCCAGCGGGGGGGGCAAGGGATACGCAGTATTTT. Encoded protein: CASSLGPAGGARDTQYF.

The table lists this clonotype with many counts. The chain couples TRBV20-1 to TRBJ1-5; 11 bases match TRBD1. Germline loops: CDR1 DFQATT, CDR2 SNEGSKA (reference sequence). The junction had 4 bases not matched to a gene; V was cut back by 8 bases and J by 4 bases. CDR3 length: 13 amino acids. The CDR3, as DNA: TGCAGTTACGGACAGGGGGCGAATCAGCCCCAGCATTTT. Residues: CSYGQGANQPQHF.

This clonotype was detected ten times or more. J is TRBJ2-7 and V is TRBV25-1; perhaps TRBD1 as D (6 bases). The CDR3 loop spans 15 amino acids. Looked up from germline, CDR1 is MGHDK and CDR2 is SYGVNS. The ends were cut back, 6 bases at V and 2 bases at J, with 17 bases in the middle. CDR3 sequence reads: CASSPRQAQTYEQYF. The CDR3 DNA is TGTGCCAGCAGCCCCAGACAGGCCCAGACCTACGAGCAGTACTTC.